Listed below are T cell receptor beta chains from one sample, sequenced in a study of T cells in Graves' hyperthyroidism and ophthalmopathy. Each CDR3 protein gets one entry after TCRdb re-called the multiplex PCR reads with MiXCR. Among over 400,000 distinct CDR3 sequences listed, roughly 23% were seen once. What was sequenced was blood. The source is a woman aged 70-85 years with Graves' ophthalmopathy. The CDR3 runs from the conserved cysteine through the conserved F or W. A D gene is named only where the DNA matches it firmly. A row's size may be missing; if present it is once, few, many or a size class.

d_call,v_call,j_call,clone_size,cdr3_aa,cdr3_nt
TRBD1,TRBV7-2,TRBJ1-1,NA,CAGQGQVNTEAFF,TGTGCCGGACAAGGACAGGTGAACACTGAAGCTTTCTTT
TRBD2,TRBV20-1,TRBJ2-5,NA,CSARALAGEGETQYF,TGCAGTGCTAGAGCTCTAGCGGGAGAAGGAGAGACCCAGTACTTC
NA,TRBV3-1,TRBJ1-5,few,CASSQDGGIFNQPQHF,TGTGCCAGCAGCCAAGATGGGGGCATTTTCAATCAGCCCCAGCATTTT
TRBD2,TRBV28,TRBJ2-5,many,CASSSAGEDQETQYF,TGTGCCAGCAGTTCAGCGGGAGAGGATCAAGAGACCCAGTACTTC
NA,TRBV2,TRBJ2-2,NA,CASKGAGELFF,TGTGCCAGCAAGGGTGCCGGGGAGCTGTTTTTT
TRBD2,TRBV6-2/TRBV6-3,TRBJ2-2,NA,CASSSRLAGVTGELFF,TGTGCCAGCAGTTCGAGACTAGCGGGAGTAACCGGGGAGCTGTTTTTT
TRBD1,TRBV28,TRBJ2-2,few,CASSTPGGYTGELFF,TGTGCCAGCAGCACCCCAGGGGGCTACACCGGGGAGCTGTTTTTT
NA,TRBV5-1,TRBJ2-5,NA,CASRPFIQGEAQYF,TGCGCCAGCAGACCCTTTATTCAGGGGGAGGCCCAGTACTTC
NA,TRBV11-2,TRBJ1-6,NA,CASSRDTRSPLHF,TGTGCCAGCAGCCGGGACACCCGGTCACCCCTCCACTTT
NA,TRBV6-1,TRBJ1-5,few,CASSGTGSNQPQHF,TGTGCCAGCAGCGGTACAGGGAGCAATCAGCCCCAGCATTTT
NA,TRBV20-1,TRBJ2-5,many,CSARVVVQETQYF,TGCAGTGCTAGAGTAGTGGTACAAGAGACCCAGTACTTC
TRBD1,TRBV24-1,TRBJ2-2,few,CATSDRTGRRNTGELFF,TGTGCCACCAGTGACCGGACAGGGCGGAGGAACACCGGGGAGCTGTTTTTT
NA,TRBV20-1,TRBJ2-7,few,CSAVKGGGSGHEQYF,TGCAGTGCTGTAAAAGGCGGAGGGTCGGGGCACGAGCAGTACTTC
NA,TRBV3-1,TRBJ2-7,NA,CASGQGPTPMHEQYF,TGTGCCAGCGGCCAGGGGCCTACCCCCATGCACGAGCAGTACTTC
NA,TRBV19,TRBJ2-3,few,CASSITGLTDTQYF,TGTGCCAGTAGTATAACGGGCCTCACAGATACGCAGTATTTT
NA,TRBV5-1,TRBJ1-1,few,CASSWGGMNTEAFF,TGCGCCAGCAGCTGGGGGGGGATGAACACTGAAGCTTTCTTT
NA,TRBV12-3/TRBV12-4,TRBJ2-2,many,CASSTRGMNTGELFF,TGTGCCAGCAGTACCCGAGGGATGAACACCGGGGAGCTGTTTTTT
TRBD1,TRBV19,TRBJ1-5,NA,CASREQGSIHQPQHF,TGTGCCAGTAGGGAACAGGGGTCAATTCATCAGCCCCAGCATTTT
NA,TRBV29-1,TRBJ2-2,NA,CSVEVRVWGTGELFF,TGCAGCGTTGAAGTTCGGGTATGGGGGACCGGGGAGCTGTTTTTT
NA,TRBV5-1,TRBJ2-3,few,CASSSTYNTQYF,TGCGCCAGCAGCTCTACGTATAATACGCAGTATTTT
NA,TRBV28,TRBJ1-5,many,CASNTAGGGSQPQHF,TGTGCCAGCAACACCGCGGGGGGCGGAAGTCAGCCCCAGCATTTT
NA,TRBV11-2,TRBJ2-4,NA,CASSLVGSNIQYF,TGTGCCAGCAGCTTAGTAGGGAGCAACATTCAGTACTTC
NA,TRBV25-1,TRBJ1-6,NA,CASSEMIYNSPLHF,TGTGCCAGCAGTGAAATGATCTATAATTCACCCCTCCACTTT
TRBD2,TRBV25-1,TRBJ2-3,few,CASSESLGLPTSTDTQYF,TGTGCCAGCAGTGAAAGCTTGGGACTACCTACAAGCACAGATACGCAGTATTTT
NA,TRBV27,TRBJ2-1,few,CASSFGRPDSPYNEQFF,TGTGCCAGCTCTTTCGGACGGCCGGACAGCCCCTACAATGAGCAGTTCTTC
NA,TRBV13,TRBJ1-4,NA,CASSLVGAANEKLFF,TGTGCCAGCAGCTTAGTTGGAGCGGCTAATGAAAAACTGTTTTTT
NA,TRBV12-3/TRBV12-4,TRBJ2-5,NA,CASSLTEETQYF,TGTGCCAGCAGTTTGACCGAAGAGACCCAGTACTTC
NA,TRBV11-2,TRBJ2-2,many,CASSFIENTGELFF,TGTGCCAGCAGCTTCATCGAGAACACCGGGGAGCTGTTTTTT
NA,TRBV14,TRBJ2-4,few,CASSQGLGLAKNIQYF,TGTGCCAGCAGCCAAGGTTTGGGGCTAGCCAAAAACATTCAGTACTTC
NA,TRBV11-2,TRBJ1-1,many,CASSLSRHLNTEAFF,TGTGCCAGCAGCTTATCTAGACACTTGAACACTGAAGCTTTCTTT
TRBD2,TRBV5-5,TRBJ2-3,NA,CASSLAGAGGPTQYF,TGTGCCAGCAGCTTGGCCGGAGCGGGAGGGCCTACGCAGTATTTT
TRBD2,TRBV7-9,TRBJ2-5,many,CASLSGSYQETQYF,TGTGCCTCCCTCAGCGGGAGCTATCAAGAGACCCAGTACTTC
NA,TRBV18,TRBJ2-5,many,CASSPRQEETQYF,TGTGCCAGCTCACCACGCCAGGAGGAGACCCAGTACTTC
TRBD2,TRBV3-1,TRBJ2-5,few,CASSRSSGRYF,TGTGCCAGCAGCCGCAGTAGCGGGAGGTACTTC
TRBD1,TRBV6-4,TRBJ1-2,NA,CASRGTGDLLNYGYTF,TGTGCCAGCAGAGGGACAGGCGATCTACTTAACTATGGCTACACCTTC
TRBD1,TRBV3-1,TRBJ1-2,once,CASSPARGNYGYTF,TGTGCCAGCAGCCCCGCCAGGGGGAACTATGGCTACACCTTC
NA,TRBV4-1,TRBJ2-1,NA,CASSQQDYNEQFF,TGCGCCAGCAGCCAACAGGACTACAATGAGCAGTTCTTC
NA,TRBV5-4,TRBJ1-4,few,CASSPGVANEKLFF,TGTGCCAGCAGCCCAGGGGTAGCTAATGAAAAACTGTTTTTT
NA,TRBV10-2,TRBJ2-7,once,CASSRLRDEQYF,TGCGCCAGCAGTCGCCTTCGGGACGAGCAGTACTTC
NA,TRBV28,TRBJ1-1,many,CASSSPIRHTEAFF,TGTGCCAGCAGTTCCCCTATTAGGCACACTGAAGCTTTCTTT
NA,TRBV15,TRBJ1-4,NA,CATSRGEREKLFF,TGTGCCACCAGCAGAGGGGAGAGGGAAAAACTGTTTTTT
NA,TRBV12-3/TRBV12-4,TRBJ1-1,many,CASSSRSSHMNTEAFF,TGTGCCAGCAGTTCTCGGAGCAGCCACATGAACACTGAAGCTTTCTTT
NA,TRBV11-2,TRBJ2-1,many,CASSFTTRAFASYNEQFF,TGTGCCAGCAGCTTTACGACTCGGGCTTTCGCCTCCTACAATGAGCAGTTCTTC
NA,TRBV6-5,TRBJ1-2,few,CASSYSNWRVYGYTF,TGTGCCAGCAGTTACTCGAATTGGAGAGTCTATGGCTACACCTTC
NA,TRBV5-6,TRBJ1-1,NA,CASTPSGGVGYTEAFF,TGTGCCAGCACTCCCTCGGGGGGGGTGGGATACACTGAAGCTTTCTTT